Shown below are 30 T cell receptor beta chains from a single sample sequenced in a study of cytomegalovirus exposure and HLA in healthy donors. Assay used: immunoSEQ multiplex PCR; TCRdb lists only in-frame clones, some missing. The profile covers about 82,000 clones, with around 94% appearing a single time and approximately 0.69% taken by the ten largest. The sample was PBMCs. These receptors all stem from a man aged 18-30 years in good health and CMV-seronegative.

The rearrangement links TRBV5-1 to TRBJ2-7; 8 bases map to TRBD1. The trim removed 3 bases at V and 0 bases at J, leaving 5 bases unmatched. Germline V gene sequence: CDR1 SGHRS, CDR2 YFSETQ. This CDR3 is 15 amino acids long. DNA of the CDR3: TGCGCCAGCAGCTCAAGGACAGGGAGCTCCTACGAGCAGTACTTC. Its translation: CASSSRTGSSYEQYF.

The chain links TRBV13 to TRBJ1-1; 7 positions match TRBD1. Unmatched junction bases numbered 5, after V lost 4 bases and J lost 6 bases. CDR3 size: 13 residues. Looked up from germline, CDR1 is PRHDT and CDR2 is FYEKMQ (reference sequence). The chain's CDR3 is CASSSRGFPEAFF. CDR3 nucleotides: TGTGCCAGCAGCTCCAGGGGGTTTCCTGAAGCTTTCTTT.

The chain recombines TRBV19 with TRBJ1-2; 8 bases are shared with TRBD1. The CDR3 sequence is 13 residues long. The germline CDR1 and CDR2 sequences are LNHDA and SQIVND (reference sequence). The junction had 6 bases not matched to a gene; V was cut back by 8 bases and J by 4 bases. The CDR3 loop is CASHPGQVYGYTF. DNA of the CDR3: TGTGCCAGTCATCCGGGACAGGTCTATGGCTACACCTTC. Full variable domain (remainder filled in from reference TRBV19 and TRBJ1-2): DGGITQSPKYLFRKEGQNVTLSCEQNLNHDAMYWYRQDPGQGLRLIYYSQIVNDFQKGDIAEGYSVSREKKESFPLTVTSAQKNPTAFYLCASHPGQVYGYTFGSGTRLTVV.

CDR3 amino acids: CASSLAGGTYEQYF. The CDR3 DNA reads TGTGCCAGCAGTTTGGCGGGAGGGACCTACGAGCAGTACTTC. The chain employs TRBV27 and TRBJ2-7; 9 bases are a match to TRBD2. The length of the CDR3 is 14 residues. The germline CDR1 and CDR2 sequences are MNHEY and SMNVEV (reference sequence). The junction had 2 bases not matched to a gene; V was cut back by 3 bases and J by 2 bases.

This rearrangement joins TRBV2 to TRBJ2-5, with 7 bases fitting TRBD2. Germline assignment: CDR1 SNHLY and CDR2 FYNNEI. The CDR3 contains 15 residues. Unmatched junction bases numbered 9, after V lost 6 bases and J lost 2 bases. DNA of the CDR3: TGTGCCAGCAGAAATCGTTGGGGGGGGCAAGAGACCCAGTACTTC. Translating it yields CASRNRWGGQETQYF. Full variable domain (rest looked up from reference TRBV2 and TRBJ2-5): EPEVTQTPSHQVTQMGQEVILRCVPISNHLYFYWYRQILGQKVEFLVSFYNNEISEKSEIFDDQFSVERPDGSNFTLKIRSTKLEDSAMYFCASRNRWGGQETQYFGPGTRLLVL.

This clone has only one observation. The chain uses TRBV2 and TRBJ2-1; maybe TRBD2 (6 bases). CDR1 and CDR2 from the germline V gene are SNHLY and FYNNEI. V was trimmed by 9 bases and J by 1 base, leaving 16 bases between them. The CDR3 is 15 residues long. The CDR3 DNA is TGTGCCAGTCCTAGCGCCAGGCGGTCCTACAATGAGCAGTTCTTC. It encodes CASPSARRSYNEQFF.

J is TRBJ1-1 and V is TRBV27; TRBD1 matches 7 bases. Germline V gene lookup returns CDR1 MNHEY and CDR2 SMNVEV (reference sequence). The CDR3 totals 14 residues. Trimming cost V 3 bases and J 5 bases; bases outside gene matches: 6. CDR3 sequence (DNA): TGTGCCAGCAGTTTCACAGGGGCGACGACTGAAGCTTTCTTT. It yields the protein CASSFTGATTEAFF.

For the CDR3, the DNA is TGTGCCAGCAGCCTTCTACCGGGACAGGGTCATACGAACACTGAAGCTTTCTTT. This codes for CASSLLPGQGHTNTEAFF. The chain is built from TRBV11-3 and TRBJ1-1; 9 positions agree with TRBD1. The CDR3 consists of 18 residues. Looked up from germline, CDR1 is SGHNT and CDR2 is YENEEA. Trimming at V came to 5 bases and at J to 1 base, leaving 14 bases not matched to a gene.

To note about this clone: The junction departs from the called germline gene at one end, perhaps through a read error. V usage is TRBV7-7 and J usage is TRBJ2-5; 13 nucleotides match TRBD2. Germline V CDR1 and CDR2: SSHAT, FNYEAQ (reference sequence). The CDR3 covers 15 residues. The CDR3 protein is CASSLGTSGKETQYF. Written as DNA, the CDR3 is TGTGCTAGCAGCTTGGGGACTAGCGGGAAAGAGACCCAGTACTTC.

The genes are TRBV6-5 and TRBJ2-7; tentative D call: TRBD1 (6 bases). Germline V gene data show CDR1 as MNHEY and CDR2 as SVGAGI. There are 16 residues in the CDR3. V gave up 0 bases and J gave up 2 bases, with 14 bases separating them. Here the CDR3 DNA reads TGTGCCAGCAGTTACTCTGGATCAGGGGTTACCTACGAGCAGTACTTC. It is translated as CASSYSGSGVTYEQYF.

The chain links TRBV19 to TRBJ1-1; D is possibly TRBD1 (5 bases). Germline V CDR1 and CDR2: LNHDA, SQIVND (reference sequence). Trimming left V 4 bases short and J 1 base short, with 10 bases between. The CDR3 covers 14 residues. The CDR3 spells CASSRSGPNTEAFF. The CDR3 DNA follows: TGTGCCAGTAGTAGGTCAGGGCCGAACACTGAAGCTTTCTTT. The full variable domain, its missing parts supplied by reference TRBV19 and TRBJ1-1, is DGGITQSPKYLFRKEGQNVTLSCEQNLNHDAMYWYRQDPGQGLRLIYYSQIVNDFQKGDIAEGYSVSREKKESFPLTVTSAQKNPTAFYLCASSRSGPNTEAFFGQGTRLTVV.

The chain couples TRBV11-2 to TRBJ2-5, with 7 bases fitting TRBD1. The germline V gene has CDR1 SGHAT and CDR2 FQNNGV. Unmatched junction bases numbered 10, after V lost 0 bases and J lost 9 bases. The CDR3 loop spans 15 amino acids. The CDR3 nucleotides read TGTGCCAGCAGCTTAGATTGGTCAGGGGGAAAAGCCCAGTACTTC. It specifies CASSLDWSGGKAQYF.

J is TRBJ1-1 and V is TRBV11-2; no firm D call. The CDR3 extends over 12 amino acids. The germline V gene has CDR1 SGHAT and CDR2 FQNNGV. Between the trimmed V and J ends, which lost 6 bases and 8 bases, there was a span of 13 bases. DNA for the CDR3: TGTGCCAGCAGACCGCCACGAGGGGAAGCTTTCTTT. It yields the protein CASRPPRGEAFF.

The chain combines TRBV5-1 with TRBJ2-2; D may be TRBD1 (6 bases). This CDR3 is built from 14 residues. With 6 bases removed from V and 4 bases from J, the gap between germline ends came to 13 bases. Germline-derived CDR1 and CDR2 are SGHRS and YFSETQ. The CDR3 is CASNVGRGTGELFF. The DNA for the CDR3 is TGCGCCAGCAATGTCGGCAGGGGCACCGGGGAGCTGTTTTTT. The variable domain in full, with the rest retrieved from reference TRBV5-1 and TRBJ2-2, is KAGVTQTPRYLIKTRGQQVTLSCSPISGHRSVSWYQQTPGQGLQFLFEYFSETQRNKGNFPGRFSGRQFSNSRSEMNVSTLELGDSALYLCASNVGRGTGELFFGEGSRLTVL.

CDR3 amino acids: CASSLGPGQGLSEQYF. For the CDR3, the DNA is TGTGCCAGCAGTTTAGGACCGGGACAGGGACTGAGCGAGCAGTACTTC. This rearrangement joins TRBV27 to TRBJ2-7; 9 bases agree with TRBD1. The CDR3 runs 16 residues. V lost 2 bases to trimming and J lost 6 bases; unmatched junction nucleotides: 11. Per germline, CDR1 MNHEY and CDR2 SMNVEV (reference sequence).

The V and J genes are TRBV11-3 and TRBJ2-3; the match to TRBD2 covers 13 bases. Germline-derived CDR1 and CDR2 are SGHNT and YENEEA. The length of the CDR3 is 16 residues. J lost 3 bases, V lost 5 bases, and 5 bases had no gene match. The CDR3 spells CASSRGTSGTTDTQYF. In DNA form, the CDR3 reads TGTGCCAGCAGCCGTGGGACTAGCGGGACGACAGATACGCAGTATTTT. The full variable domain, completed using reference TRBV11-3 and TRBJ2-3, is EAGVVQSPRYKIIEKKQPVAFWCNPISGHNTLYWYLQNLGQGPELLIRYENEEAVDDSQLPKDRFSAERLKGVDSTLKIQPAELGDSAVYLCASSRGTSGTTDTQYFGPGTRLTVL.

V is TRBV25-1 and J is TRBJ2-5; D is perhaps TRBD2 (6 bases). The CDR3 consists of 16 residues. V was cut by 1 base and J by 5 bases, with 17 bases left in between. From germline, CDR1 is MGHDK and CDR2 SYGVNS. The CDR3 loop reads CASSEFGRGVGETQYF. DNA of the CDR3: TGTGCCAGCAGTGAATTCGGGAGAGGGGTGGGGGAGACCCAGTACTTC.

The chain carries TRBV7-6 and TRBJ2-5; D is possibly TRBD2 (7 bases). Germline values: CDR1 SGHVS, CDR2 FNYEAQ. CDR3 length: 16 amino acids. The ends were cut back, 3 bases at V and 2 bases at J, with 16 bases in the middle. DNA of the CDR3: TGTGCCAGCAGCTTTGGTGCGGGGGCGCGTCAAGAGACCCAGTACTTC. Residues: CASSFGAGARQETQYF.

The chain has TRBV5-4 and TRBJ2-7; 7 nucleotides agree with TRBD2. Trimming removed 4 bases from V and 5 bases from J; junction bases left unmatched: 18. In germline, CDR1 is SGHNT, CDR2 YYREEE (reference sequence). The CDR3 consists of 17 residues. The CDR3, as DNA: TGTGCCAGCAGCCGAGGCCCGATGGGGGAGGGTAACAACGAGCAGTACTTC. Translated, it gives CASSRGPMGEGNNEQYF.

The V gene is TRBV30, the J gene TRBJ2-3; 12 bases are shared with TRBD2. Germline CDR1 GTSNPN, CDR2 SVGIG (reference sequence). With V trimmed by 3 bases and J by 4 bases, 11 bases remained unmatched. This CDR3 is built from 17 residues. Written as DNA, the CDR3 is TGTGCCTGGAGCCGAAAGAGGACTAGCGGGACGCCAGATACGCAGTATTTT. Protein: CAWSRKRTSGTPDTQYF.

About this clone itself: Other DNA sequences from this sample encode an identical CDR3 as well. The CDR3 reads CSVEGQGYEQYF. The CDR3, as DNA: TGCAGCGTTGAAGGTCAGGGCTACGAGCAGTACTTC. The V call is TRBV29-1, the J call TRBJ2-7; tentatively, D is TRBD1 (5 bases). The germline V gene encodes CDR1 SQVTM and CDR2 ANQGSEA. This CDR3 is built from 12 residues. Trimming pared 1 base from V and 3 bases from J, leaving 7 bases between.

CDR3 residues: CASSEATGGTEAFF. The CDR3 DNA follows: TGTGCCAGCAGTGAAGCGACAGGGGGCACTGAAGCTTTCTTT. The rearrangement links TRBV2 to TRBJ1-1; TRBD1 aligns across 9 bases. This CDR3 has 14 residues. Germline V CDR1 and CDR2: SNHLY, FYNNEI. J lost 4 bases, V lost 0 bases, and 0 bases had no gene match. The full variable domain, completed using reference TRBV2 and TRBJ1-1, is EPEVTQTPSHQVTQMGQEVILRCVPISNHLYFYWYRQILGQKVEFLVSFYNNEISEKSEIFDDQFSVERPDGSNFTLKIRSTKLEDSAMYFCASSEATGGTEAFFGQGTRLTVV.

This chain links TRBV4-2 with TRBJ2-3, with 13 bases fitting TRBD2. The CDR3 sequence is 18 residues long. Trimming removed 0 bases from V and 0 bases from J; junction bases left unmatched: 3. Germline V gene sequence: CDR1 LGHNA, CDR2 YNFKEQ. DNA of the CDR3: TGTGCCAGCAGCCAAGATAGGACTAGCGGGAGTAGCACAGATACGCAGTATTTT. Amino acid sequence: CASSQDRTSGSSTDTQYF.

The chain employs TRBV4-1 and TRBJ2-1, with TRBD2 identical over 12 bases. Per germline, CDR1 MGHRA and CDR2 YSYEKL. J lost 4 bases, V lost 1 base, and 8 bases had no gene match. This CDR3 region has 18 residues. CDR3 nucleotides: TGCGCCAGCAGCCAAGGAAATCCGGGACTAGCGGGTTACAATGAGCAGTTCTTC. This encodes CASSQGNPGLAGYNEQFF.

This clone showed up just a few times. The rearrangement links TRBV5-1 to TRBJ2-7; possibly TRBD1 for D (5 bases). The CDR3 loop spans 12 amino acids. V was shortened by 5 bases and J by 2 bases, with 8 bases between the two germline ends. Germline V gene sequence: CDR1 SGHRS, CDR2 YFSETQ. In DNA, the CDR3 is TGCGCCAGCAGTTCAGGGACCTACGAGCAGTACTTC. It translates to CASSSGTYEQYF.

The chain combines TRBV11-2 with TRBJ1-2; D not certain. This CDR3 region has 14 residues. Germline V lookup: CDR1 SGHAT, CDR2 FQNNGV. V lost 2 bases and J 3 bases, leaving 10 bases between the germline ends. The CDR3 spells CASSLIGGYYGYTF. CDR3 DNA sequence: TGTGCCAGCAGCTTAATTGGCGGTTACTATGGCTACACCTTC. The entire variable domain, with the rest obtained from reference TRBV11-2 and TRBJ1-2, is as follows: EAGVAQSPRYKIIEKRQSVAFWCNPISGHATLYWYQQILGQGPKLLIQFQNNGVVDDSQLPKDRFSAERLKGVDSTLKIQPAKLEDSAVYLCASSLIGGYYGYTFGSGTRLTVV.

The gene calls are TRBV27 and TRBJ2-1; the match to TRBD2 covers 7 bases. The V segment lost 6 bases and the J segment 3 bases; nucleotides outside the gene matches: 5. The CDR3 loop spans 14 amino acids. The V gene's germline CDR1 is MNHEY and CDR2 SMNVEV (reference sequence). CDR3 sequence: CASSLRGVYNEQFF. CDR3 coding DNA: TGTGCCAGCAGCCTCCGGGGGGTCTACAATGAGCAGTTCTTC.

The chain combines TRBV28 with TRBJ2-7; D is ambiguous. The CDR3 loop spans 11 amino acids. V lost 6 bases and J lost 4, with 7 bases in between. CDR1 is MDHEN, CDR2 SYDVKM, per germline. CDR3 DNA: TGTGCCAGCAGCGGTGGTTACGAGCAGTACTTC. It is translated as CASSGGYEQYF.

The gene calls are TRBV5-1 and TRBJ1-1, with D possibly being TRBD1 (5 bases). V was pared by 5 bases and J by 4 bases, with 15 bases between. Germline CDR1 is SGHRS and CDR2 is YFSETQ. This CDR3 contains 14 residues. The CDR3 region has the DNA TGCGCCAGCAGTTCGGGACTTACCGGCACTGAAGCTTTCTTT. Translated, it gives CASSSGLTGTEAFF.

The chain joins TRBV6-5 to TRBJ1-5; maybe TRBD1 (5 bases). V lost 0 bases and J lost 7, with 13 bases in between. The CDR3 is made up of 15 amino acids. Germline assignment: CDR1 MNHEY and CDR2 SVGAGI. The CDR3 nucleotides are TGTGCCAGCAGTTACTCGATAGGGGCGGACCAGCCCCAGCATTTT. The encoded protein is CASSYSIGADQPQHF.